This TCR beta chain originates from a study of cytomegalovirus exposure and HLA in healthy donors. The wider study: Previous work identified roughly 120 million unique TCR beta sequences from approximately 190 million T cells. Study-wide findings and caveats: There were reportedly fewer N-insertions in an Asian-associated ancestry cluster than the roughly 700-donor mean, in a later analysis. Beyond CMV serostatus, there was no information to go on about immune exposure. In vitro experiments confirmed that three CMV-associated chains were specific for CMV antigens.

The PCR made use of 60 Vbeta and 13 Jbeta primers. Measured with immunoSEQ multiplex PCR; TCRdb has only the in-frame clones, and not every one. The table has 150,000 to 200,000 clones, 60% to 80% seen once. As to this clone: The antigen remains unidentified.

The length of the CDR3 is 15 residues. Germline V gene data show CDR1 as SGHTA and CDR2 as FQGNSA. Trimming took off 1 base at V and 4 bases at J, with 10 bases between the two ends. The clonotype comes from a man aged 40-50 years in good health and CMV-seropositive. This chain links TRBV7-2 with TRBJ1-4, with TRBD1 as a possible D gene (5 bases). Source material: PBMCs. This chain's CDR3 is CASSLVGGVNEKLFF. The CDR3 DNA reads TGTGCCAGCAGCTTAGTCGGGGGAGTTAATGAAAAACTGTTTTTT.